This TCR beta chain came from a study of regulatory T cells in long-lasting Graves disease (dated by TCRdb to about 2021). About the full investigation: Antithyroid drugs had been taken for less than 3 months by newly diagnosed Graves' disease patients. Persistent Graves' disease patients were compared with newly diagnosed Graves' disease patients by peripheral blood TCR sequencing and RNA sequencing. The study was registered as a clinical trial and conducted in China. A total of some 35 samples underwent TCR sequencing, from some 13 patients with persistent Graves' disease and 20 or so patients with newly diagnosed Graves' disease. Results and caveats for the whole study, not just this receptor: Compared with newly diagnosed patients, patients with persistent Graves' disease had lower TCR Shannon entropy and fewer highly expanded clones, which suggests clonal expansion. Because the primary lesion, thyroid tissue, could not be accessed, the study looked at peripheral blood alone. Only the TCR beta chain was sequenced and analyzed. Persistent disease showed preferential use of TRBV28, TRBJ1-2 and TRBJ2-5, whereas newly diagnosed disease favored TRBV20-1 and TRBJ2-1. Patients with persistent disease shared more public clonotypes (roughly 2,900) than newly diagnosed patients did (around 980). The authors acknowledged the small sample size as a limitation that may reduce accuracy.

Sample time point, as interpreted from the label and publication: newly diagnosed GD, antithyroid drugs for less than 3 months. For both TCR sequencing and RNA sequencing, RNA was extracted from PBMCs using TRIzol. The diagnosis of Graves' disease was made according to American Thyroid Association guidelines. Patients for the study were recruited at an endocrinology department in Xi'an, China. Each patient gave about 10 milliliters of peripheral blood, collected in an EDTA anticoagulant tube. PBMCs were isolated by Ficoll Paque Plus density gradient separation without further T cell sorting. An Agilent 2100 Bioanalyzer and agarose gel were used to assess RNA quality, and a NanoDrop 2000 was used to measure RNA concentration. With regard to this clonotype: Its binding antigen is unknown. Per-base qualities were not stored, and no clone one base away is much larger.

The CDR3, from cysteine to phenylalanine, totals 15 residues. The read is trimmed to its CDR3 DNA, 45 bases read in frame from base 1. The germline V gene (reference sequence) specifies DFQATT as CDR1 and SNEGSKA as CDR2. Between the V and J ends, shortened by 0 bases and 4 bases respectively, the junction contains 15 bases. The library was produced with multiplex PCR. Sequencing took place on an Illumina HiSeq 4000. To build TCR beta libraries, CDR3 regions were amplified by Arm-PCR using iRepertoire HTBI primers. Before sequencing, the PCR products underwent gel purification. As for the original processing: Gene usage analysis of CDR3 amino acid clonotypes relied on the roughly 58 TRBV and about 15 TRBJ segments identified across samples. COPE and FqMerger were used to merge filtered high-quality paired reads into contigs. BLAST was used to align contigs to the IMGT TRBV, TRBD and TRBJ reference genes, and CDR3 was defined following IMGT. Highly expanded clones were defined as clonotypes with a frequency above 0.1%. Shannon entropy was used to measure repertoire diversity, and the Gini coefficient was used to measure V-J evenness. A clonotype found in more than one individual was treated as public. In-frame beta chains were kept once TCRdb had trimmed the public reads at Q25 with fastp and called clones with MiXCR. Every entry covers one CDR3 protein and lists the most common genes and DNA from its rows. The V and J calls and clone size are TCRdb's, not the authors'. Here the sample has 510,000 or so distinct CDR3 sequences; about 12% occur a single time. The ten largest clones add up to around 9.3% of the sample.

The data also belong to a second study, concerning T cells in Graves' hyperthyroidism and ophthalmopathy. The second paper further reports: Stable Graves' hyperthyroidism was defined as the absence of progression to ophthalmopathy over 18 months of follow-up. Hyperthyroidism patients were aged 18 to 65 years and newly diagnosed, with disease duration of less than 2 months. Exclusion was applied to patients with uncontrolled infections, other autoimmune diseases, pregnancy or lactation. Diagnoses were based on clinical symptoms, serum thyroxine and TRAb, thyroid ultrasound and orbital computed tomography. For the first round of RT-PCR on the TCR CDR3, the HTBI primer set was used together with the Qiagen OneStep RT-PCR kit. Most expanded thyroid clonotypes (frequency above 0.001) were also detected in blood, a finding suggesting that blood repertoires may reflect thyroid immune responses. In cross-validation, a model built on a 13 V-J signature told ophthalmopathy apart from stable hyperthyroidism with over 85% sensitivity and roughly 83% specificity, and in testing the same model reached 80%/75%. During validation, the model predicted progression to ophthalmopathy a median of roughly six months ahead of onset, with 70.59% sensitivity and almost 75% specificity. TCR V-J signatures able to tell the groups apart were searched for in a discovery cohort of 100 or so patients, of whom 43 had Graves' ophthalmopathy and around 58 had stable Graves' hyperthyroidism. Whether ophthalmopathy could be predicted prospectively was tested in an independent validation cohort made up of approximately 19 hyperthyroidism patients plus 17 patients who later progressed to ophthalmopathy. The 85 to 100 discovery patients were randomly split 7:3 into training and test sets. In addition, the study compared T-cell repertoires in thyroid tissue and in blood from 6 or 7 Graves' hyperthyroidism patients. After sampling, hyperthyroidism patients received methimazole starting at 30 mg daily, and ophthalmopathy patients received high-dose intravenous methylprednisolone. The libraries were constructed in a second round of multiplex PCR and then size-selected and purified. The libraries were sequenced on an Illumina HiSeq2000 using paired-end 100 bp reads. Raw data were processed with SOAPnuke, discarding reads with adapters, uncalled bases, mean Phred below 15, or no exact constant-primer or identifier match. COPE v1.2.5 was used to merge high-quality paired reads, and clonotypes were defined as unique nucleotide sequences. MiTCR v1.1 was used to align clonotypes to the IMGT TRBV, TRBD and TRBJ reference segments. The analysis included only V-J combinations with a frequency above 0.0001, which together covered roughly 99% of the repertoires. A TCS score was defined as the ratio between F50 (clonal expansion) and ExV (chaos), using BLOSUM62-based TCRdist between CDR3 peptides within each V-J. Welch's t-statistics and random forest reduced 500 to 650 V-J features to some 14, which were used in a naive Bayes classifier (R e1071). Sample size was not statistically predetermined, and investigators were not blinded to group allocation. The paper reports TCR Vbeta CDR3 sequencing of 135 peripheral blood samples: 40 to 45 ophthalmopathy, fewer than 80 hyperthyroidism and approximately 17 progressor patients.

The material was peripheral blood mononuclear cells (PBMCs), obtained at new diagnosis, from a patient treated with antithyroid drugs. The clonotype originates from a woman aged 30 to 39 with Graves disease. Donor details come from another sample of the same person, matched by shared clones. This sequence uses TRBV20-1 and TRBJ1-2; the D gene is perhaps TRBD1, on 5 matching bases. The nucleotide sequence reads TGCAGTGCTAGAGATTCGGGGACTCCGGCCTATGGCTACACCTTC. Its translation is CSARDSGTPAYGYTF.